The 24 T cell receptor beta chains given below trace back to one sample, sequenced in a study of T cell responses to AZD1222 COVID-19 vaccine. Repertoires were generated with immunoSEQ multiplex PCR, while TCRdb's copy carries only in-frame clones and drops some. The profile shows 110,000 to 150,000 clones, approximately 90% of them singletons. The sample consisted of peripheral blood, taken on day 0 of AZD1222 vaccination. These receptors were collected from an adult in good health.

This clone was observed a single time. This sequence joins TRBV5-1 and TRBJ1-5; D possibly corresponds to TRBD1 (5 bases). From germline, CDR1 is SGHRS and CDR2 YFSETQ. The V end lost 0 bases, the J end lost 0 bases, and 10 bases lay between the germline ends. CDR3 length equals 16 residues. The CDR3 loop reads CASSLDRRFSNQPQHF. In nucleotides, the CDR3 is TGCGCCAGCAGCTTGGACAGGAGGTTTAGCAATCAGCCCCAGCATTTT.

V usage is TRBV28 and J usage is TRBJ2-7; D is unclear. The CDR3 runs to 12 residues. Germline-derived CDR1 and CDR2 are MDHEN and SYDVKM. Trimming cost V 2 bases and J 3 bases, with 5 bases left between them. The CDR3 coding sequence is TGTGCCAGCAGTTTAACCTTCTACGAGCAGTACTTC. Protein sequence: CASSLTFYEQYF.

On this clone: Other DNA sequences in the sample encode the same CDR3. The chain joins TRBV29-1 to TRBJ1-2; a possible D gene is TRBD1 (6 bases). The CDR3 runs 12 residues. V was shortened by 1 base and J by 4 bases, with 7 bases between the two germline ends. Germline values: CDR1 SQVTM, CDR2 ANQGSEA. As DNA, the CDR3 is TGCAGCGTTGAAGGCAGGGGCTATGGCTACACCTTC. It yields the protein CSVEGRGYGYTF. Combining the CDR3 with reference TRBV29-1 and TRBJ1-2 gives the whole variable domain SAVISQKPSRDICQRGTSLTIQCQVDSQVTMMFWYRQQPGQSLTLIATANQGSEATYESGFVIDKFPISRPNLTFSTLTVSNMSPEDSSIYLCSVEGRGYGYTFGSGTRLTVV.

This chain connects TRBV28 to TRBJ1-4; D is uncertain. The germline V and J ends were trimmed by 1 base and 1 base, with 10 bases remaining between them. Germline-derived CDR1 and CDR2 are MDHEN and SYDVKM. The CDR3 consists of 16 residues. This chain's CDR3 is CASSLSTHGTNEKLFF. The CDR3 DNA sequence: TGTGCCAGCAGTTTATCCACTCATGGAACTAATGAAAAACTGTTTTTT.

V usage is TRBV19 and J usage is TRBJ2-1; 13 nucleotides align to TRBD2. After removal of 7 bases from V and 9 bases from J, the junction contained 9 bases not matched to a gene. CDR1 and CDR2 from the germline V gene are LNHDA and SQIVND (reference sequence). The CDR3 consists of 15 residues. The CDR3, as DNA: TGTGCCAGTACCTTTCGGACTAGCGGGAGAGGTGAGCAGTTCTTC. Encoded protein: CASTFRTSGRGEQFF.

The chain has TRBV11-1 and TRBJ2-1; 10 bases are shared with TRBD2. The CDR3 loop spans 17 amino acids. CDR1 and CDR2 (germline): SGHAT, FQDESV (reference sequence). Trimming took 0 bases from V and 5 from J; bases not matched to a gene: 7. In DNA form, the CDR3 reads TGTGCCAGCAGCTTAGCTCGAAGAGCGGGAGGGAACAATGAGCAGTTCTTC. It yields the protein CASSLARRAGGNNEQFF. Full variable domain (rest looked up from reference TRBV11-1 and TRBJ2-1): EAEVAQSPRYKITEKSQAVAFWCDPISGHATLYWYRQILGQGPELLVQFQDESVVDDSQLPKDRFSAERLKGVDSTLKIQPAELGDSAMYLCASSLARRAGGNNEQFFGPGTRLTVL.

As regards this clone: The identical CDR3 is also encoded by other nucleotide sequences in the sample. The V and J genes are TRBV4-3 and TRBJ1-1, with D unclear. From germline, CDR1 is LGHNA and CDR2 YSLEER. The CDR3 covers 15 residues. Trimming shortened V by 1 base and J by 0 bases, and 9 bases separated the two germline ends. For the CDR3, the DNA is TGCGCCAGCAGCCAAGGGCATTCCCTGAACACTGAAGCTTTCTTT. It translates to CASSQGHSLNTEAFF.

The chain recombines TRBV7-2 with TRBJ2-1; D unclear. Trimming cost V 0 bases and J 4 bases, with 7 bases left between them. Germline V gene data show CDR1 as SGHTA and CDR2 as FQGNSA. The CDR3 spans 14 residues. In nucleotides, the CDR3 is TGTGCCAGCAGCTTAGCGGATGTTTACAATGAGCAGTTCTTC. Protein sequence: CASSLADVYNEQFF.

The chain carries TRBV28 and TRBJ2-3, with no clear D. Germline V CDR1 and CDR2: MDHEN, SYDVKM. The V end lost 3 bases, the J end lost 2 bases, and 15 bases lay between the germline ends. The CDR3 totals 16 residues. CDR3 loop: CASSFVSRLYTDTQYF. The DNA of the CDR3 is TGTGCCAGCAGTTTCGTGAGTAGACTCTACACAGATACGCAGTATTTT.

J is TRBJ1-1 and V is TRBV6-5; 8 nucleotides align to TRBD1. The CDR3 is 14 residues long. Germline assignment: CDR1 MNHEY and CDR2 SVGAGI. V lost 8 bases and J lost 1; bases outside the gene matches: 6. The CDR3 protein is CASGTGGGNTEAFF. CDR3 bases: TGTGCCAGCGGTACAGGGGGGGGGAACACTGAAGCTTTCTTT.

V and J are TRBV19 and TRBJ1-2, with D unclear. Germline values: CDR1 LNHDA, CDR2 SQIVND (reference sequence). V lost 7 bases, J lost 4 bases, and 13 bases lay in between. The CDR3 runs 13 residues. DNA for the CDR3: TGTGCCAGTATCGCAGCGAATTTCTATGGCTACACCTTC. As protein: CASIAANFYGYTF.

This chain joins TRBV24-1 and TRBJ1-5, with 8 bases aligning to TRBD1. The CDR3 has 14 residues. Trimming took 4 bases from V and 7 from J; bases not matched to a gene: 5. Germline V gene data show CDR1 as KGHDR and CDR2 as SFDVKD. Written as DNA, the CDR3 is TGTGCCACCAGTGAGACAGGGGTGAGGCAGCCCCAGCATTTT. The encoded protein is CATSETGVRQPQHF.

J is TRBJ2-6 and V is TRBV27, with TRBD2 matching 7 bases. Germline values: CDR1 MNHEY, CDR2 SMNVEV (reference sequence). The CDR3 contains 15 residues. V lost 5 bases, J lost 0 bases, and 1 base stayed unmatched. The CDR3 loop reads CASSSGNSGANVLTF. CDR3 in DNA: TGTGCCAGCAGTAGCGGGAACTCTGGGGCCAACGTCCTGACTTTC.

The chain couples TRBV5-4 to TRBJ1-2; 7 nucleotides match TRBD1. J was trimmed by 8 bases and V by 3 bases; bases with no gene match: 7. Germline loops: CDR1 SGHNT, CDR2 YYREEE (reference sequence). This CDR3 spans 13 amino acids. CDR3 DNA sequence: TGTGCCAGCAGCTCAACAGGGGTTCAAGGCTACACCTTC. Protein sequence: CASSSTGVQGYTF.

The chain recombines TRBV9 with TRBJ1-2; TRBD1 is a possible D gene (6 bases). V was cut by 3 bases and J by 8 bases, with 20 bases left in between. Germline V gene data show CDR1 as SGDLS and CDR2 as YYNGEE. This CDR3 spans 15 amino acids. This chain's CDR3 is CASSGRQGLGVGYTF. The CDR3 DNA reads as TGTGCCAGCAGCGGAAGGCAGGGGCTCGGTGTCGGCTACACCTTC. Supplemented by reference TRBV9 and TRBJ1-2, the full variable domain reads DSGVTQTPKHLITATGQRVTLRCSPRSGDLSVYWYQQSLDQGLQFLIQYYNGEERAKGNILERFSAQQFPDLHSELNLSSLELGDSALYFCASSGRQGLGVGYTFGSGTRLTVV.

The V and J genes are TRBV5-1 and TRBJ1-1; D perhaps matches TRBD1 (6 bases). Trimming removed 6 bases at V and 4 bases at J, with 16 bases between. CDR3 length: 14 residues. CDR1 and CDR2 from the germline V gene are SGHRS and YFSETQ. The CDR3, as DNA: TGCGCCAGCAAGAGCTTACAGGGAATCACTGAAGCTTTCTTT. Translating it yields CASKSLQGITEAFF.

The table lists this clone with a few counts. The genes are TRBV29-1 and TRBJ1-2, with D possibly being TRBD1 (6 bases). V shed 1 base and J shed 2 bases, with 14 bases lying between them. The CDR3 is 15 amino acids. Germline values: CDR1 SQVTM, CDR2 ANQGSEA. DNA of the CDR3: TGCAGCGTTGAAGGACAGGCAGGTGCGAACTATGGCTACACCTTC. This sequence encodes CSVEGQAGANYGYTF.

This chain connects TRBV12-5 to TRBJ1-2, with D possibly being TRBD1 (6 bases). Looked up from germline, CDR1 is LGHNT and CDR2 is FRNRAP. V was pared by 2 bases and J by 5 bases, with 18 bases between. The CDR3 is 16 residues long. CDR3 amino acids: CASGLLLDSPDYGYTF. The CDR3 DNA reads TGTGCTAGTGGTTTGCTCTTGGACAGCCCCGATTATGGCTACACCTTC.

The chain links TRBV4-1 to TRBJ1-1, with D unclear. The germline gives CDR1 MGHRA, CDR2 YSYEKL. Between the trimmed V and J ends, which lost 1 base and 7 bases, there was a span of 13 bases. The CDR3 runs 14 residues. The CDR3 region has the DNA TGCGCCAGCAGCCAAGTGCGGGGAGTTAATGAAGCTTTCTTT. It is translated as CASSQVRGVNEAFF.

The gene calls are TRBV5-5 and TRBJ1-2; unclear D gene. There are 17 residues in the CDR3. Germline CDR1 and CDR2: SGHKS and YYEKEE (reference sequence). With 2 bases removed from V and 0 bases from J, the gap between germline ends came to 17 bases. CDR3 DNA sequence: TGTGCCAGCAGCTTTCGGGAGGTGACATCTGCTAACTATGGCTACACCTTC. It yields the protein CASSFREVTSANYGYTF.

CDR3 residues: CASSLFEGGNQPQHF. Here the CDR3 DNA reads TGTGCCAGCAGCTTATTTGAGGGAGGCAATCAGCCCCAGCATTTT. V usage is TRBV7-8 and J usage is TRBJ1-5; D unresolved. The V end was cut by 2 bases, the J end by 2 bases, with 10 bases between. Per germline, CDR1 SGHVS and CDR2 FQNEAQ. The CDR3 length is 15 residues.

The chain recombines TRBV5-1 with TRBJ2-1, with 11 bases matching TRBD2. Per the germline V gene, CDR1 is SGHRS and CDR2 is YFSETQ. Trimming took 6 bases from V and 8 from J; bases not matched to a gene: 10. CDR3 length: 15 amino acids. The CDR3 region is CASKVVSGRAYEQFF. The DNA of the CDR3 is TGCGCCAGCAAGGTCGTTAGCGGGAGGGCCTATGAGCAGTTCTTC.

This clone was picked up one time. The chain uses TRBV19 and TRBJ2-7; tentative D call: TRBD1 (6 bases). Germline CDR1 is LNHDA and CDR2 is SQIVND (reference sequence). Trimming removed 3 bases from V and 3 bases from J, with 9 bases in between. The CDR3 runs 13 residues. The CDR3 nucleotides are TGTGCCAGTAGTATTGGACAGTACTACGAGCAGTACTTC. Residues: CASSIGQYYEQYF. Full variable domain (rest looked up from reference TRBV19 and TRBJ2-7): DGGITQSPKYLFRKEGQNVTLSCEQNLNHDAMYWYRQDPGQGLRLIYYSQIVNDFQKGDIAEGYSVSREKKESFPLTVTSAQKNPTAFYLCASSIGQYYEQYFGPGTRLTVT.

This sequence joins TRBV9 and TRBJ1-2; 8 nucleotides line up with TRBD1. Germline V gene lookup returns CDR1 SGDLS and CDR2 YYNGEE. V was pared by 0 bases and J by 7 bases, with 8 bases of the junction left unmatched. This CDR3 spans 15 amino acids. In DNA, the CDR3 is TGTGCCAGCAGCGTAGACAGGGGGGCAGCGAGTGGCTACACCTTC. This encodes CASSVDRGAASGYTF.